The entry below describes one TCR beta chain. This record belongs to a study of blood T cell repertoires in COVID-19. Looking at the study overall: Samples taken during acute and convalescent COVID-19 were collected in the United States, Italy and Spain. PBMCs, B-cell-depleted T cells, or T cells were the source of the cDNA or gDNA that made up the material.

Original analysis: Counts of nucleated cells, estimated from reference gene primer amplification, were obtained. Libraries were prepared by immunoSEQ multiplex PCR; TCRdb keeps only in-frame clonotypes and omits some of them. V and J calls and clone size come straight from that table; D and trimming were deduced from the DNA. The sample has about 98,000 clones; 81% are singletons. Germline CDR1 SEHNR, CDR2 FQNEAQ (reference sequence). This CDR3 is built from 13 residues. The V end lost 3 bases, the J end lost 4 bases, and 9 bases lay between the germline ends. The sample comprised peripheral blood. This clonotype originated in a woman over 75 with acute or convalescent COVID-19. The chain joins TRBV7-9 to TRBJ1-2; maybe TRBD1 (6 bases). Written as DNA, the CDR3 is TGTGCCAGCAGCTTGGGGGCAGGCTATGGCTACACCTTC. This codes for CASSLGAGYGYTF.